These T cell receptor beta chains were read from a single sample in a study of glioma-infiltrating T cells. One entry per CDR3 protein, called by TCRdb with MiXCR from the multiplex PCR reads. The sample consists of about 190,000 distinct CDR3 sequences, 30% to 40% of them appearing once. The specimen was glioma tissue, nonneoplastic brain tissue, or PBMCs (not recorded which). Receptors were obtained from a human donor with low-grade glioma or glioblastoma, undergoing nonglioma brain surgery, or in good health (not recorded which). Each CDR3 is given with its conserved first and last residue.

j_call,v_call,cdr3_aa
TRBJ2-7,TRBV7-9,CASSLSGRGEQYF
TRBJ1-6,TRBV16,CASSHGQGDSPLHF
TRBJ2-3,TRBV4-3,CASSQVVSDTQYF
TRBJ1-2,TRBV4-3,CASSLGANLNYGYTF
TRBJ2-2,TRBV4-3,CASSQVRGELFF
TRBJ2-1,TRBV5-4,CASSPGTSGALNNEQFF
TRBJ2-7,TRBV19,CASSIRVTETYEQYF
TRBJ2-5,TRBV7-9,CASSSALETQYF
TRBJ2-2,TRBV12-3/TRBV12-4,CASSLENFTGELFF
TRBJ2-7,TRBV11-2,CASSLQTGVPPYEQYF
TRBJ1-3,TRBV6-1,CASSPGGGQVFSGNTIYF
TRBJ2-3,TRBV19,CASSTGLDRDTQYF
TRBJ2-7,TRBV6-1,CASRTTSEGPSYEQYF
TRBJ2-5,TRBV7-2,CASSLDRLAQETQYF
TRBJ2-1,TRBV5-1,CASSFGSYNEQFF
TRBJ2-1,TRBV11-2,CASSRYPGEGGNEQFF
TRBJ1-2,TRBV29-1,CSVDAGDGYTF
TRBJ2-7,TRBV7-9,CASRQGQGYEQYF
TRBJ2-1,TRBV11-2,CASRLIGRPNNEQFF
TRBJ2-3,TRBV7-2,CASSPTSGRLSHPNKQYF
TRBJ2-1,TRBV19,CASKGGRRDNEQFF
TRBJ2-7,TRBV27,CASSLSPSYEQYF
TRBJ2-7,TRBV6-1,CASSPHQDRGTEQYF
TRBJ2-3,TRBV15,CATSRDYQRGTDTQYF
TRBJ2-7,TRBV7-9,CASSLASGYSYEQYF
TRBJ2-7,TRBV2,CASRTGTGVLSEQYF
TRBJ2-5,TRBV29-1,CRATGDLETQYF
TRBJ2-3,TRBV7-2,CASSFTGFLLADTQYF
TRBJ1-6,TRBV27,CASSLFPKLSYNSPLHF
TRBJ1-3,TRBV5-4,CASSLFSNSGNTIYF
TRBJ2-5,TRBV24-1,CATSDLRWEQGRTQETQYF
TRBJ2-3,TRBV14,CASSQDVSGKDTQYF
TRBJ2-5,TRBV30,CACQMGTLQETQYF
TRBJ2-1,TRBV4-2,CASSQARDSTRNEQFF
TRBJ1-5,TRBV28,CASSPQREDNQPQHF
TRBJ2-5,TRBV7-9,CASTRSDLQETQYF
TRBJ1-1,TRBV6-1,CASGENFNTEASF
TRBJ2-1,TRBV6-1,CASSLRTSGGPYNEQFF
TRBJ1-2,TRBV24-1,CATSAGTAANYGYTF
TRBJ1-5,TRBV7-2,CASSLKAGNQPQHF
TRBJ2-7,TRBV12-3/TRBV12-4,CASRLAGGYHEQYF
TRBJ2-7,TRBV19,CASSTAFSYEQYF
TRBJ1-2,TRBV28,CVSSKGAIYGYTF
TRBJ2-3,TRBV25-1,CATTKDWSDKQYF
TRBJ2-7,TRBV6-5,CASSYVFYEQYF
TRBJ2-1,TRBV6-5,CASSYSASGRDNEQFF
TRBJ2-7,TRBV5-1,CASSLGTGSIYEQYF
TRBJ2-5,TRBV20-1,CSAMDRQETKYF
TRBJ1-1,TRBV27,CASSLAGHLNTEAFF
TRBJ1-1,TRBV15,CATSTGRENTEAFF
TRBJ2-1,TRBV27,CASSGTSNEQFF